Presented here are 20 T cell receptor beta chains from one specimen sequenced in a study of shared clonotypes between healthy human individuals. The protocol was immunoSEQ multiplex PCR, while the TCRdb copy is restricted to in-frame clones and leaves out a portion. The profile covers some 1,600,000 clones, with under 99% appearing a single time and roughly 0.45% taken by the ten largest. The sequenced material came from naive CD4+ T cells sorted from blood. Subset of the sample: CD45RA+ positively selected. The receptors derive from a man between 25 and 39 years old in good health.

The chain has TRBV13 and TRBJ1-4; D is uncertain. V lost 2 bases to trimming and J lost 1 base, with 8 bases between them. In germline, CDR1 is PRHDT, CDR2 FYEKMQ (reference sequence). This CDR3 is built from 15 residues. The CDR3 region is CASSLNSGTNEKLFF. CDR3 bases: TGTGCCAGCAGCTTAAATAGTGGAACTAATGAAAAACTGTTTTTT.

This chain links TRBV28 with TRBJ1-1; D is possibly TRBD1 (6 bases). Germline assignment: CDR1 MDHEN and CDR2 SYDVKM. The CDR3 length is 13 residues. V was pared by 10 bases and J by 1 base, with 13 bases between. This chain's CDR3 is CAILGGENTEAFF. CDR3 DNA sequence: TGTGCCATCCTGGGGGGCGAGAACACTGAAGCTTTCTTT.

The V call is TRBV27, the J call TRBJ2-7; D ambiguous. The germline V gene has CDR1 MNHEY and CDR2 SMNVEV (reference sequence). Deletions cut 5 bases from V and 4 bases from J, with 12 bases between. The CDR3 is 13 amino acids. CDR3 bases: TGTGCCAGCAGTCGACCAGCGACTTACGAGCAGTACTTC. Its protein product is CASSRPATYEQYF.

The V call is TRBV19, the J call TRBJ2-7; the match to TRBD2 covers 11 bases. Germline CDR1 and CDR2: LNHDA and SQIVND (reference sequence). The V segment lost 4 bases and the J segment 2 bases; nucleotides outside the gene matches: 4. The CDR3 consists of 15 residues. CDR3 sequence reads: CASSKTSGATYEQYF. The CDR3 DNA is TGTGCCAGTAGTAAGACTAGCGGGGCTACCTACGAGCAGTACTTC.

The V and J genes are TRBV5-4 and TRBJ2-2; D remains unclear. CDR3 length: 14 residues. V was trimmed by 1 base and J by 0 bases, leaving 4 bases between them. The germline gives CDR1 SGHNT, CDR2 YYREEE (reference sequence). CDR3 loop: CASSLSTNTGELFF. The CDR3 DNA reads as TGTGCCAGCAGCTTGAGCACGAACACCGGGGAGCTGTTTTTT. The full variable domain, its missing parts supplied by reference TRBV5-4 and TRBJ2-2, is ETGVTQSPTHLIKTRGQQVTLRCSSQSGHNTVSWYQQALGQGPQFIFQYYREEENGRGNFPPRFSGLQFPNYSSELNVNALELDDSALYLCASSLSTNTGELFFGEGSRLTVL.

CDR3 sequence reads: CASSQDGRRPTDTQYF. CDR3 in DNA: TGCGCCAGCAGCCAAGACGGCAGGCGGCCCACAGATACGCAGTATTTT. The chain joins TRBV4-3 to TRBJ2-3; no clear D. The ends were cut back, 0 bases at V and 2 bases at J, with 12 bases in the middle. This CDR3 has 16 amino acids. From germline, CDR1 is LGHNA and CDR2 YSLEER.

The gene calls are TRBV15 and TRBJ2-7; 9 bases fit TRBD1. The germline V gene encodes CDR1 LNHNV and CDR2 YYDKDF (reference sequence). CDR3 size: 16 residues. V lost 1 base and J lost 0; bases outside the gene matches: 4. The CDR3 spells CATSRGRTGASYEQYF. CDR3 sequence (DNA): TGTGCCACCAGCAGAGGCCGGACAGGGGCCTCCTACGAGCAGTACTTC.

The CDR3 DNA reads TGTGCCAGCAGTGAGCTCGTGAACACCGGGGAGCTGTTTTTT. It specifies CASSELVNTGELFF. V gene TRBV6-1 combines with J gene TRBJ2-2; D ambiguous. Germline CDR1 MNHNS, CDR2 SASEGT. The CDR3 sequence is 14 residues long. The V end was cut by 3 bases, the J end by 1 base, with 6 bases between.

CDR3 residues: CASSNRVGGPAEQYF. The CDR3 DNA sequence: TGTGCCAGCAGCAACCGGGTGGGGGGGCCGGCTGAGCAGTACTTC. The chain uses TRBV6-6 and TRBJ2-7; perhaps TRBD2 as D (7 bases). Germline V gene data show CDR1 as MNHNY and CDR2 as SVGAGI (reference sequence). The V and J ends lost 6 bases and 7 bases respectively, with 22 bases between them. The length of the CDR3 is 15 residues.

The chain recombines TRBV19 with TRBJ1-1, with D maybe TRBD1 (5 bases). This CDR3 spans 14 amino acids. Trimming took 5 bases from V and 1 from J, leaving 11 bases between them. In germline, CDR1 is LNHDA, CDR2 SQIVND (reference sequence). This chain's CDR3 is CASSPQGTNTEAFF. CDR3 DNA: TGTGCCAGTAGTCCCCAGGGAACGAACACTGAAGCTTTCTTT.

J is TRBJ2-5 and V is TRBV7-9; 13 positions agree with TRBD2. CDR1 SEHNR and CDR2 FQNEAQ come from the germline V gene (reference sequence). There are 16 residues in the CDR3. V was clipped by 5 bases and J by 5 bases; unmatched bases: 8. CDR3 bases: TGTGCCAGCAGCCCGCCGGGACTAGCGGGACAGGAGACCCAGTACTTC. It codes for CASSPPGLAGQETQYF.

The V gene is TRBV5-3, the J gene TRBJ2-7; 8 nucleotides align to TRBD1. TRBV5-3 is identified as an open reading frame with a role that is uncertain. Trimming removed 7 bases from V and 3 bases from J; junction bases left unmatched: 6. This CDR3 spans 13 amino acids. The CDR3 nucleotides are TGTGCCAGATGGACAGGGCGATTCTACGAGCAGTACTTC. This gives the protein CARWTGRFYEQYF.

This chain uses TRBV7-3 with TRBJ2-7, with D perhaps TRBD1 (5 bases). CDR3 length: 13 residues. Germline V gene sequence: CDR1 SGHTA, CDR2 FQGTGA. With 3 bases removed from V and 7 bases from J, the gap between germline ends came to 13 bases. CDR3 DNA: TGTGCCAGCAGCTTCAACCTAAGGGGTGAGCAGTACTTC. Its protein product is CASSFNLRGEQYF.

V gene TRBV18 combines with J gene TRBJ2-1; 11 positions match TRBD2. CDR1 is KGHSH and CDR2 is LQKENI in the germline V gene. With V trimmed by 2 bases and J by 11 bases, 8 bases remained unmatched. The CDR3 runs 15 residues. CDR3 sequence: CASSPFSGRAGKQFF. Written as DNA, the CDR3 is TGTGCCAGCTCACCATTTAGCGGGAGGGCCGGTAAGCAGTTCTTC.

The CDR3 loop reads CASSSMTLRERYEQFF. In DNA form, the CDR3 reads TGTGCCAGCAGCTCGATGACACTTAGGGAGAGGTATGAGCAGTTCTTC. The chain uses TRBV7-2 and TRBJ2-1, with D possibly TRBD2 on 5 matching bases. Looked up from germline, CDR1 is SGHTA and CDR2 is FQGNSA. V was clipped by 4 bases and J by 8 bases, with 21 bases between them. The CDR3 length is 16 residues.

The V and J genes are TRBV6-6 and TRBJ2-5, with D possibly TRBD2 on 6 matching bases. Germline V gene lookup returns CDR1 MNHNY and CDR2 SVGAGI (reference sequence). V was cut by 6 bases and J by 5 bases, with 19 bases left in between. CDR3 length equals 15 residues. The DNA for the CDR3 is TGTGCCAGCAGGGGTAATGGAGGGCCGTACGAGACCCAGTACTTC. The encoded protein is CASRGNGGPYETQYF.

The chain is built from TRBV2 and TRBJ2-1; tentatively, D is TRBD2 (6 bases). Germline CDR1 reads SNHLY; CDR2 reads FYNNEI. The ends were cut back, 8 bases at V and 3 bases at J, with 20 bases in the middle. The CDR3 totals 16 residues. This chain's CDR3 is CASAPRERPVYNEQFF. Here the CDR3 DNA reads TGTGCCAGCGCCCCCCGGGAGCGGCCAGTCTACAATGAGCAGTTCTTC.

V gene TRBV15 combines with J gene TRBJ2-5; D is possibly TRBD1 (6 bases). The CDR3 length is 11 residues. Germline V gene data show CDR1 as LNHNV and CDR2 as YYDKDF (reference sequence). V lost 6 bases, J lost 8 bases, and 10 bases lay in between. CDR3 residues: CATRTQGTQYF. CDR3 in DNA: TGTGCCACCAGGACACAGGGTACCCAGTACTTC.

CDR3 in amino acids: CASSFRDRSNQPQHF. The CDR3, as DNA: TGTGCCAGCAGTTTCAGGGATCGGAGCAATCAGCCCCAGCATTTT. V usage is TRBV28 and J usage is TRBJ1-5; a possible D gene is TRBD1 (5 bases). Germline values: CDR1 MDHEN, CDR2 SYDVKM. The V end was cut by 3 bases, the J end by 1 base, with 10 bases between. The CDR3 runs to 15 residues. The full variable domain, its missing parts supplied by reference TRBV28 and TRBJ1-5, is DVKVTQSSRYLVKRTGEKVFLECVQDMDHENMFWYRQDPGLGLRLIYFSYDVKMKEKGDIPEGYSVSREKKERFSLILESASTNQTSMYLCASSFRDRSNQPQHFGDGTRLSIL.

The V and J genes are TRBV29-1 and TRBJ1-2; 12 bases line up with TRBD1. Trimming at V came to 5 bases and at J to 3 bases, leaving 10 bases not matched to a gene. This CDR3 is 16 amino acids long. CDR1 and CDR2 (germline): SQVTM, ANQGSEA. Here the CDR3 reads CSVWGRDRGRDYGYTF. The CDR3 nucleotides read TGCAGCGTTTGGGGCAGGGACAGGGGGCGCGACTATGGCTACACCTTC. Drawing the rest from reference TRBV29-1 and TRBJ1-2, the complete variable domain is SAVISQKPSRDICQRGTSLTIQCQVDSQVTMMFWYRQQPGQSLTLIATANQGSEATYESGFVIDKFPISRPNLTFSTLTVSNMSPEDSSIYLCSVWGRDRGRDYGYTFGSGTRLTVV.